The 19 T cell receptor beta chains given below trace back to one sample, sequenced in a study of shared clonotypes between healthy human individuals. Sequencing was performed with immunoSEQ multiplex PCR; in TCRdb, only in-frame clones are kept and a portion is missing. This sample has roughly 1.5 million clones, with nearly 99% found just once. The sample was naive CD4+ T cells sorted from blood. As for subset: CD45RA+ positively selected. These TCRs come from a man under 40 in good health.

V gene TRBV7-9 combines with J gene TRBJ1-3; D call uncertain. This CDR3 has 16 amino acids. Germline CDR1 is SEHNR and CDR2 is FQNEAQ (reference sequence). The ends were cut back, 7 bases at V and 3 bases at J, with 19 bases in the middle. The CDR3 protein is CASTLLPSGLGNTIYF. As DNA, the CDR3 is TGTGCCAGCACCCTCCTCCCTTCAGGACTTGGAAACACCATATATTTT.

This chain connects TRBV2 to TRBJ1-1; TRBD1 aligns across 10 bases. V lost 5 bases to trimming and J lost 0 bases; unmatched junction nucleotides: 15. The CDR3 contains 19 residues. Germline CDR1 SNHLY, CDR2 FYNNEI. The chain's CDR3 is CASSRQGARGLLMNTEAFF. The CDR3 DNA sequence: TGTGCCAGCAGTAGACAGGGGGCGCGGGGGCTTCTCATGAACACTGAAGCTTTCTTT.

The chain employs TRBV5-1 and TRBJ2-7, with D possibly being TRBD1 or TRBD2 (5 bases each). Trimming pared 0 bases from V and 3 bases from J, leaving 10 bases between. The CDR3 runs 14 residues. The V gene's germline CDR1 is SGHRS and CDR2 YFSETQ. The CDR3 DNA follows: TGCGCCAGCAGCTTGGGGGACGCATACTACGAGCAGTACTTC. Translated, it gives CASSLGDAYYEQYF.

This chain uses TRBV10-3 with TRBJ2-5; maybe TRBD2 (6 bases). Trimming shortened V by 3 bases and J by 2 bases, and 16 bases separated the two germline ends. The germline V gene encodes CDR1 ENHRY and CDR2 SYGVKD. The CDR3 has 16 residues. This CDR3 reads CAISDGVAETQETQYF. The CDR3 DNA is TGTGCCATCAGTGACGGGGTAGCGGAAACACAAGAGACCCAGTACTTC.

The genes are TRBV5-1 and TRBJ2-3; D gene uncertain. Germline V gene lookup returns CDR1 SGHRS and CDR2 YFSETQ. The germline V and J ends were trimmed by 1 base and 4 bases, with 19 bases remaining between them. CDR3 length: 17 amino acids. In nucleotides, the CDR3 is TGCGCCAGCAGCTTGCGAAGTGGGGATATTCGGCCAGATACGCAGTATTTT. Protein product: CASSLRSGDIRPDTQYF.

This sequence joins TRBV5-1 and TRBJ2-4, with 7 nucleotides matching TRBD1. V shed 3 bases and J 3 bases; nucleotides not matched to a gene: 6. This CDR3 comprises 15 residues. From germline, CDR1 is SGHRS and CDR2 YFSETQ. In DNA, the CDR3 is TGCGCCAGCAGCTGGACTTGGGACAGCAAAAACATTCAGTACTTC. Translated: CASSWTWDSKNIQYF.

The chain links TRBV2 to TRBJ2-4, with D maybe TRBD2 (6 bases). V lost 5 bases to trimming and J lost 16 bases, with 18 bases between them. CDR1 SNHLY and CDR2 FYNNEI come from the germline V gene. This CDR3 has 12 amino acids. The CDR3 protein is CASSPPGSGEYF. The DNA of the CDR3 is TGTGCCAGCAGTCCTCCTGGGTCGGGGGAATACTTC.

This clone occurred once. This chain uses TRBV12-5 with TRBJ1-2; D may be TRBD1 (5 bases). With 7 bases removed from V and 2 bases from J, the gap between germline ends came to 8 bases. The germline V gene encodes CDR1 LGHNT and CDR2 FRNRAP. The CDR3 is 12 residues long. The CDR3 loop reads CASAGVNYGYTF. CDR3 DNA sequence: TGTGCTAGTGCGGGGGTAAACTATGGCTACACCTTC.

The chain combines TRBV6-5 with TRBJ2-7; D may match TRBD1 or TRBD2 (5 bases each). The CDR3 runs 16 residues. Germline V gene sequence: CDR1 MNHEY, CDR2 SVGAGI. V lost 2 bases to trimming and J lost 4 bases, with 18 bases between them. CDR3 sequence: CASSYVVPGTGYEQYF. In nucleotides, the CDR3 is TGTGCCAGCAGTTACGTTGTCCCAGGGACGGGTTACGAGCAGTACTTC.

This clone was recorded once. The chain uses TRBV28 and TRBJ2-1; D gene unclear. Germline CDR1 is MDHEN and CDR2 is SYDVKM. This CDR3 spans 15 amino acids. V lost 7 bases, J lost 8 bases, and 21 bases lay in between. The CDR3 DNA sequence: TGTGCCAGCAACCCGCGTCCACCAGCCCTAGATGAGCAGTTCTTC. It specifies CASNPRPPALDEQFF.

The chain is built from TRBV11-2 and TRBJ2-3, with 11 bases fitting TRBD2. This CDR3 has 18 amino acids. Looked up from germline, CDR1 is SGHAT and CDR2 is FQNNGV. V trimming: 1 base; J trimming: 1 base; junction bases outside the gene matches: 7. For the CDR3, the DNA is TGTGCCAGCAGCTTAGGCCGACAGACTAGCGGGGGCACAGATACGCAGTATTTT. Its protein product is CASSLGRQTSGGTDTQYF.

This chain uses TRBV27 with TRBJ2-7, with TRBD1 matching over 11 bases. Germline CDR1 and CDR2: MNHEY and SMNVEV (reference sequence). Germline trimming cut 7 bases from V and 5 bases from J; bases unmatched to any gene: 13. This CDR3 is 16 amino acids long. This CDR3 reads CASIPLPGQGDHEQYF. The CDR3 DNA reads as TGTGCCAGCATTCCTCTACCGGGACAGGGGGACCACGAGCAGTACTTC.

For the CDR3, the DNA is TGTGCCAGCAGCTTAGATCCTAGCGCCTCGCAGTTCTTC. This gives the protein CASSLDPSASQFF. The J gene is TRBJ2-1, the V gene TRBV7-6, with D perhaps TRBD2 (6 bases). V lost 1 base and J 12 bases, leaving 13 bases between the germline ends. The CDR3 spans 13 residues. Germline CDR1 and CDR2: SGHVS and FNYEAQ.

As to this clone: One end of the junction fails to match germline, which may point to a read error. CDR3 residues: CASGLRDRDSYEQYF. The CDR3 region has the DNA TGTGCCAGCGGTTTAAGGGACAGAGACTCCTACGAGCAGTACTTC. The chain carries TRBV28 and TRBJ2-7, with 7 bases fitting TRBD1. The CDR3 extends over 15 amino acids. From germline, CDR1 is MDHEN and CDR2 SYDVKM.

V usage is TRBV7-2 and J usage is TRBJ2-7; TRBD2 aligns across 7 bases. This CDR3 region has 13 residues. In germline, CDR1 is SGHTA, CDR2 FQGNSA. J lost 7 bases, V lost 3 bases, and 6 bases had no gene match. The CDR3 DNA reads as TGTGCCAGCAGCTTGAGACTAGCTGGTGAGCAGTACTTC. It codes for CASSLRLAGEQYF.

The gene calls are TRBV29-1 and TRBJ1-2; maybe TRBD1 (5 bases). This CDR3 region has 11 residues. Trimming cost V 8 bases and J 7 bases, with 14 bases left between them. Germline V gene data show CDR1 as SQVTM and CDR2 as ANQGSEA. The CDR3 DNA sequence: TGCAGCCCCGGACACAAACGTGGCTACACCTTC. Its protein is CSPGHKRGYTF.

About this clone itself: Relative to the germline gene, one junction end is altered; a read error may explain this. The CDR3 loop reads CASSPETLRDCIF. The CDR3 DNA reads TGTGCCAGCAGTCCAGAGACGCTAAGGGATTGCATCTTC. This chain uses TRBV28 with TRBJ2-1; D not resolved. The CDR3 totals 13 residues. CDR1 and CDR2 (germline): MDHEN, SYDVKM.

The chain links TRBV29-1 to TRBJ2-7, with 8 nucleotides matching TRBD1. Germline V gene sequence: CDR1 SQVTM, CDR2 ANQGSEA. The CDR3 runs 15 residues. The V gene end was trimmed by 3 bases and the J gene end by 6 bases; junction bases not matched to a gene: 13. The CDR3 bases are TGCAGCGTTGAGGCCCATACCAGGGGGCCGCGCGAGCAGTACTTC. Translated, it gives CSVEAHTRGPREQYF.

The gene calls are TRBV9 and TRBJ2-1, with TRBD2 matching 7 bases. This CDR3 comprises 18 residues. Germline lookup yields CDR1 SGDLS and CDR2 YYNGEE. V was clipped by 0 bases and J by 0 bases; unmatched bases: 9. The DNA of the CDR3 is TGTGCCAGCAGCGTAGCAAACGGACGCGGGAGCTCCTACAATGAGCAGTTCTTC. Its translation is CASSVANGRGSSYNEQFF.